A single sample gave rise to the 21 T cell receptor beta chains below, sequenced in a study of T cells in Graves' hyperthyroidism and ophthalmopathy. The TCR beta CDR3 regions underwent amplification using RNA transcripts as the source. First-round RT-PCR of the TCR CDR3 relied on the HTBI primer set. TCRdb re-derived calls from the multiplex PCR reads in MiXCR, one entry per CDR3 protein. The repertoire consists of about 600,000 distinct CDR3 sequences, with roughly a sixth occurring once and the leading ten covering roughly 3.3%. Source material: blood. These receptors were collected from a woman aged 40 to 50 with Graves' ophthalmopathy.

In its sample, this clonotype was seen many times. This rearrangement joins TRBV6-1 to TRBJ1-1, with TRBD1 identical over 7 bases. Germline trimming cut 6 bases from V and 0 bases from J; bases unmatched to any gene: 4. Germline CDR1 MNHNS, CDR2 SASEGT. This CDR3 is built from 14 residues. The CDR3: CASRGTAMNTEAFF. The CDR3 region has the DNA TGTGCCAGCAGGGGGACAGCTATGAACACTGAAGCTTTCTTT.

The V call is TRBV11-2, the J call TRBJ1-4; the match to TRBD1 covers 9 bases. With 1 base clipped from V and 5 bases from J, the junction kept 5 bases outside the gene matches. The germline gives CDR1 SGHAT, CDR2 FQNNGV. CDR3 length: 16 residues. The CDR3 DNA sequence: TGTGCCAGCAGCTTAGGCCCCGGGACAGGGAATGAAAAACTGTTTTTT. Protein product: CASSLGPGTGNEKLFF.

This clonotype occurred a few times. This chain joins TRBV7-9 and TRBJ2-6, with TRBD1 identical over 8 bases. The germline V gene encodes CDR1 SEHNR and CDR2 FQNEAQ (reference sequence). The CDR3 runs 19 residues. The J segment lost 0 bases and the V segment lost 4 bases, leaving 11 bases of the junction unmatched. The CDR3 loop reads CASSSGLTGEFSGANVLTF. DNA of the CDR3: TGTGCCAGCAGCTCCGGCTTGACAGGGGAGTTCTCTGGGGCCAACGTCCTGACTTTC.

The CDR3 sequence is CASSYRWGTYEQYF. CDR3 DNA: TGTGCCAGCAGTTACCGCTGGGGTACCTACGAGCAGTACTTC. The chain carries TRBV6-2 or TRBV6-3 and TRBJ2-7; no clear D. Per germline, CDR1 MNHEY and CDR2 SVGEGT. Trimming removed 2 bases from V and 2 bases from J, with 10 bases in between. The CDR3 length is 14 residues.

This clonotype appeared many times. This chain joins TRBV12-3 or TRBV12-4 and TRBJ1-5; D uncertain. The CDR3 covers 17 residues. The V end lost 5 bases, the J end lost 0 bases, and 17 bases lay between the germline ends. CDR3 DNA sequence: TGTGCCAGCAGTATCCCAGGTATCTTTAATAGCAATCAGCCCCAGCATTTT. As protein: CASSIPGIFNSNQPQHF.

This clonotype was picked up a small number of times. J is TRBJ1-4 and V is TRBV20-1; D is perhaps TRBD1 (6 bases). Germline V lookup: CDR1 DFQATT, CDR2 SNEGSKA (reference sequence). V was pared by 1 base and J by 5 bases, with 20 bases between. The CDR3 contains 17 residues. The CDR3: CSARVPRGRGQNEKLFF. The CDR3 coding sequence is TGCAGTGCTAGAGTCCCCAGGGGCCGGGGCCAAAATGAAAAACTGTTTTTT.

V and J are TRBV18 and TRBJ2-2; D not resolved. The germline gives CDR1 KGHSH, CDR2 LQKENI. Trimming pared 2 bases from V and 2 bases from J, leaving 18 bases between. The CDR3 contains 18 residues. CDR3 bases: TGTGCCAGCTCACCAGTGATGCTAACGGACCTAAACACCGGGGAGCTGTTTTTT. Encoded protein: CASSPVMLTDLNTGELFF.

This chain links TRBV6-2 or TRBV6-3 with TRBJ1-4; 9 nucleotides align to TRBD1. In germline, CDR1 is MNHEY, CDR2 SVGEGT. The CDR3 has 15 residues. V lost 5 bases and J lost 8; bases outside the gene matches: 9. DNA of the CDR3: TGTGCCAGCAGTCGACCCGGGACAGGGTACGAAAAACTGTTTTTT. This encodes CASSRPGTGYEKLFF.

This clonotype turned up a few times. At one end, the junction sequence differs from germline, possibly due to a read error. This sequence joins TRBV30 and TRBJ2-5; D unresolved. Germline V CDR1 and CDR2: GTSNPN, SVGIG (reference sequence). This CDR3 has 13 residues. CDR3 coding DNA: TGTGCCTGGAGTGTACTATCCCAAGAGACCCAGCACTTC. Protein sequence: CAWSVLSQETQHF.

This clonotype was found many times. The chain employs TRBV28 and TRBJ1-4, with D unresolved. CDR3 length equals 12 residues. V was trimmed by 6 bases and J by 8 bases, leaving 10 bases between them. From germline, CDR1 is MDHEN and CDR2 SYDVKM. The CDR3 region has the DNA TGTGCCAGCAGAGCATCAAACGAAAAACTGTTTTTT. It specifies CASRASNEKLFF.

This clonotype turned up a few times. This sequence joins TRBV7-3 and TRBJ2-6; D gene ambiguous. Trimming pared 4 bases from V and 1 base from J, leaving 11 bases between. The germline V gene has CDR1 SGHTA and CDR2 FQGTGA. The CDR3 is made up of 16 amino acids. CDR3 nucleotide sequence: TGTGCCAGCAGCTCCGACGGCAATTCTGGGGCCAACGTCCTGACTTTC. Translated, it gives CASSSDGNSGANVLTF.

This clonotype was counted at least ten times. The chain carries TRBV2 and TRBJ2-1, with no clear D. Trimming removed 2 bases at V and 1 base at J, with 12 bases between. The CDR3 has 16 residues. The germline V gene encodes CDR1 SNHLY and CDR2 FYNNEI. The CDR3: CASSEWSSSSYNEQFF. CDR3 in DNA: TGTGCCAGCAGTGAATGGTCTTCTAGTTCCTACAATGAGCAGTTCTTC.

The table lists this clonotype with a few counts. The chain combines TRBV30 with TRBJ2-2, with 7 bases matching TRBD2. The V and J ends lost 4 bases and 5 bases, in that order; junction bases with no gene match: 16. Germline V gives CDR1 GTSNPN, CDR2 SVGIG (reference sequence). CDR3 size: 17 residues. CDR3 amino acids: CAWTGGGSKSRTGELFF. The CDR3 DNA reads TGTGCCTGGACTGGGGGAGGGAGTAAGAGTAGGACCGGGGAGCTGTTTTTT.

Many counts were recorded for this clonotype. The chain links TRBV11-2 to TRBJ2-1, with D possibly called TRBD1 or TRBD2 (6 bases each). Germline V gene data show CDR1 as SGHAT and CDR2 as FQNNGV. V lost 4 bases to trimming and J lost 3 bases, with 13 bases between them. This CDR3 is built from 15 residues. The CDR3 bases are TGTGCCAGCAGCTACCGGGGGCTAAACTACAATGAGCAGTTCTTC. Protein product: CASSYRGLNYNEQFF.

The CDR3 sequence is CASMRSGANVLTF. The CDR3, as DNA: TGTGCCAGCATGCGATCTGGGGCCAACGTCCTGACTTTC. The rearrangement links TRBV28 to TRBJ2-6; D remains ambiguous. Trimming pared 7 bases from V and 1 base from J, leaving 5 bases between. The CDR3 runs to 13 residues. CDR1 is MDHEN and CDR2 is SYDVKM in the germline V gene.

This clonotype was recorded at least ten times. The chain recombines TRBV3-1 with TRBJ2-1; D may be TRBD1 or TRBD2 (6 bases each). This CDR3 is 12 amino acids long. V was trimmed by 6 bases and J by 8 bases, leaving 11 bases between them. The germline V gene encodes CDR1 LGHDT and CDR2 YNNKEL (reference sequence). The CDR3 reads CASRGGGDEQFF. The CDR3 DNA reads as TGTGCCAGCAGAGGGGGAGGCGATGAGCAGTTCTTC.

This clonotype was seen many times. The DNA of the CDR3 is TGTGCCAGCAGTCCGGACATCCACTCTGGAAACACCATATATTTT. Protein: CASSPDIHSGNTIYF. This sequence joins TRBV2 and TRBJ1-3; D is possibly TRBD1 (5 bases). Per the germline V gene, CDR1 is SNHLY and CDR2 is FYNNEI. V shed 5 bases and J shed 0 bases, with 11 bases lying between them. The CDR3 is made up of 15 amino acids. The complete variable domain, with remaining parts taken from reference TRBV2 and TRBJ1-3, reads EPEVTQTPSHQVTQMGQEVILRCVPISNHLYFYWYRQILGQKVEFLVSFYNNEISEKSEIFDDQFSVERPDGSNFTLKIRSTKLEDSAMYFCASSPDIHSGNTIYFGEGSWLTVV.

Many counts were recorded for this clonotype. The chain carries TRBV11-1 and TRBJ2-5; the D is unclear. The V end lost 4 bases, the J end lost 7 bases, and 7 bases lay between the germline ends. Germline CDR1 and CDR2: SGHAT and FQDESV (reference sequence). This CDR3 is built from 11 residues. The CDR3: CASSSSATQYF. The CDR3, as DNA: TGTGCCAGCAGCTCCTCGGCGACCCAGTACTTC.

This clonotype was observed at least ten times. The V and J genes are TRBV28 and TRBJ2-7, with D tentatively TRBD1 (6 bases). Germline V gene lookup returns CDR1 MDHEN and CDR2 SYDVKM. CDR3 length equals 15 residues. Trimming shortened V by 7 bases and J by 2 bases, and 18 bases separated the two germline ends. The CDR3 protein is CASTAGDNAAYEQYF. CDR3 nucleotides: TGTGCCAGCACGGCCGGGGACAACGCAGCCTACGAGCAGTACTTC.

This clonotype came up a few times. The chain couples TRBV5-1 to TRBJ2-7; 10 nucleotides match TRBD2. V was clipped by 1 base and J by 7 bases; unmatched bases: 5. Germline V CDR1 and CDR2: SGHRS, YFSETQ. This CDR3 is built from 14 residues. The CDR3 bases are TGCGCCAGCAGCTTGTCTAGCGGGAGTCGAGAGCAGTACTTC. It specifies CASSLSSGSREQYF.

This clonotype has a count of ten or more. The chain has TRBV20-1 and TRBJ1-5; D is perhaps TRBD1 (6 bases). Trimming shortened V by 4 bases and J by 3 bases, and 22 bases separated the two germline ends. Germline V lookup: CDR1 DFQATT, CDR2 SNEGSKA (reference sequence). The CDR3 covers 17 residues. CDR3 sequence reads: CSATELAGDSDNQPQHF. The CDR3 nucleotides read TGCAGTGCTACAGAACTCGCAGGGGATAGTGACAATCAGCCCCAGCATTTT.